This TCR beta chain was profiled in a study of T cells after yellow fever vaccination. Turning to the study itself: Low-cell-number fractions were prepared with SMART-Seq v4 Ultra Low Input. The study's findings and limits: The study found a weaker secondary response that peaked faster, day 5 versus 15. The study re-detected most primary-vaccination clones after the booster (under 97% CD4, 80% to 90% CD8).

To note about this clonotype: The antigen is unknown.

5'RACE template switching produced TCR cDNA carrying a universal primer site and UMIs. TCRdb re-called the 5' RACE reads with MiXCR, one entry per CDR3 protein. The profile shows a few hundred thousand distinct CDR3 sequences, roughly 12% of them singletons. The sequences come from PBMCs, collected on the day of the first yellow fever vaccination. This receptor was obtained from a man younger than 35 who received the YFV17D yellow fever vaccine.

CDR3 in DNA: TGTGCCAGCAGCTTAGGGTCCGGGGGCGGGAACACAGATACGCAGTATTTT. Amino acids: CASSLGSGGGNTDTQYF. The chain links TRBV7-2 to TRBJ2-3, with D possibly being TRBD1 or TRBD2 (6 bases each). The V and J ends lost 1 base and 2 bases respectively, with 16 bases between them. Germline V CDR1 and CDR2: SGHTA, FQGNSA. The CDR3 has 17 residues.